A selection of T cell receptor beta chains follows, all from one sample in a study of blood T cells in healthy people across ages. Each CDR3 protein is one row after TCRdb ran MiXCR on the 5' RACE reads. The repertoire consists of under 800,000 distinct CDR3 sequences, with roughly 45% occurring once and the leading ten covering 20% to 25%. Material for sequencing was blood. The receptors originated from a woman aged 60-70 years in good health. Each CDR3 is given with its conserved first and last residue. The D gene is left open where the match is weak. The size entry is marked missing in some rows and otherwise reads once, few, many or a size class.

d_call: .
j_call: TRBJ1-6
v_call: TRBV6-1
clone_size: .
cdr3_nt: TGTGCCAGCAGGGGTTATAATTCACCCCTCCACTTT
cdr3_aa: CASRGYNSPLHF

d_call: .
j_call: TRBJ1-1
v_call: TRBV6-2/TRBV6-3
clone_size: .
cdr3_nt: TGTGCCAGCAAAAGTCCAGAAGGAACTGAAGCTTTCTTT
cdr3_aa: CASKSPEGTEAFF

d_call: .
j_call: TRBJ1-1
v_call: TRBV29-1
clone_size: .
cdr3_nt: TGCAGCGTCTCGCGGGGGGGCGCTGAAGCTTTCTTT
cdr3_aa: CSVSRGGAEAFF

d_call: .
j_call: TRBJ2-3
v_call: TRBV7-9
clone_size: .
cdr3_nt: TGTGCCAGCAGCTTATCGTGGAGAAGCGCAGATACGCAGTATTTT
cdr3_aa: CASSLSWRSADTQYF

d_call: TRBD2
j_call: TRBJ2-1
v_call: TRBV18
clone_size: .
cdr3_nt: TGTGCCAGCTCACCACCGTCTAGCGGGGGCCCGGGTGAGCAGTTCTTC
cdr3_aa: CASSPPSSGGPGEQFF

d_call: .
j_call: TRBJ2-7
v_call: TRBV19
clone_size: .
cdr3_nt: TGTGCCAGTAGTATAGATCGGGATAGCGGAAGCTCCTACAATGAGCAGTACTTC
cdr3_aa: CASSIDRDSGSSYNEQYF

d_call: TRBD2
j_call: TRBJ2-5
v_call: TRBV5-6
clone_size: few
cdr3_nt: TGTGCCAGCAGCTGGGGACTAGCGGGAGGGACAGAGACCCAGTACTTC
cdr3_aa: CASSWGLAGGTETQYF

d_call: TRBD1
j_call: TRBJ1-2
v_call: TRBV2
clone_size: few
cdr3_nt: TGTGCCAGCACCCAGACAGGGGGAAACTATGGCTACACCTTC
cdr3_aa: CASTQTGGNYGYTF

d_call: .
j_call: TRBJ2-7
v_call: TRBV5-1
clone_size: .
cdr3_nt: TGCGCCAGCAGCTACACCCAAGACTTCAGAGACTACGAGCAGTACTTC
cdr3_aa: CASSYTQDFRDYEQYF

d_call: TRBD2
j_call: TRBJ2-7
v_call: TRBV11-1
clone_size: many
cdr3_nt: TGTGCCAGCAGCTTCCGAGGGAGCGGGAGTTTCGACGAGCAGTACTTC
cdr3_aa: CASSFRGSGSFDEQYF

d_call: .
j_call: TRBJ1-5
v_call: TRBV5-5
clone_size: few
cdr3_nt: TGTGCCAGCAGCTCCAAGGGCAGCGAGCCCCAGCATTTT
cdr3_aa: CASSSKGSEPQHF

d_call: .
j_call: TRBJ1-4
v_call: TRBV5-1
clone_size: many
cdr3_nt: TGCGCCAGCAGCTTGGTCAGGGGCGGTGAAAAACTGTTTTTT
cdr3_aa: CASSLVRGGEKLFF

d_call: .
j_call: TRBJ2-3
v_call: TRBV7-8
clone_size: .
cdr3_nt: TGTGCCAGCAGCCCCCCCAGGCATACGCAGTATTTT
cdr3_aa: CASSPPRHTQYF

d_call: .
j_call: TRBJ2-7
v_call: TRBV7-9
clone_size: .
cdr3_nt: TGTGCCAGCAGCCTCGCCAGGGTCGGGTTGGATGAGCAGTACTTC
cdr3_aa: CASSLARVGLDEQYF

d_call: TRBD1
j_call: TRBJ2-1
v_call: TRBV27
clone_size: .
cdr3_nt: TGTGCCAGCGGGACAGGTAACAATGAGCAGTTCTTC
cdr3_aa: CASGTGNNEQFF

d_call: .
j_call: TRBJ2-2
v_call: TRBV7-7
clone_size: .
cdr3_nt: TGTGCCAGCAGCTTAAGGTCAGGGAACACCGGGGAGCTGTTTTTT
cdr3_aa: CASSLRSGNTGELFF

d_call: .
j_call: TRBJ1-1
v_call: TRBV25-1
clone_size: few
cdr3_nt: TGTGCCAGCAGAGCCCAGGGTAACACTGAAGCTTTCTTT
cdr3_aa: CASRAQGNTEAFF

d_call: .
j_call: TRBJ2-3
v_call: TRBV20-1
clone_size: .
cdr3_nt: TGCAGTGCCACCTCGGGACTGGGCTTCTCAGATACGCAGTATTTT
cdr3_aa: CSATSGLGFSDTQYF

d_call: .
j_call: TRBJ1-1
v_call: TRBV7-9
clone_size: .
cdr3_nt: TGTGCCAGCAGCTATAAGGGGGCTGAAGCTTTCTTT
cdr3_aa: CASSYKGAEAFF

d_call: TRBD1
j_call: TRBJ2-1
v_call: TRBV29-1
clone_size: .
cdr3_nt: TGCAGCGTAGAGTCCGGGACAGGGCTGGGTAATGAGCAGTTCTTC
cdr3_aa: CSVESGTGLGNEQFF

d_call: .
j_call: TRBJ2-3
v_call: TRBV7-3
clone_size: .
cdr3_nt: TGTGCCAGCAGCTTGGGGGCTAGCGGATCGGATACGCAGTATTTT
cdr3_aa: CASSLGASGSDTQYF